This T cell receptor beta chain was profiled in a study of response to subunit inactivated influenza vaccine. CDR3 length equals 16 residues. TCRdb ran MiXCR on the RT-PCR reads and lists one entry per CDR3 protein. The sample comprises 650,000 or so distinct CDR3 sequences, 12% to 15% of which are singletons, and 7.5% to 9% rests with the top ten. The TCR was taken from a man in his forties or fifties who received an inactivated influenza vaccine. This chain links TRBV21-1 with TRBJ2-7; the table's D call, TRBD1, was not checked against the DNA. TRBV21-1 is noted as a pseudogene. Specimen: PBMCs from blood, collected 14 to 15 days before vaccination. The CDR3 is CASSQVWEPGSYEQYF. For the CDR3, the DNA is TGTGCCAGCAGTCAAGTGTGGGAACCCGGTTCCTACGAGCAGTACTTC.